This T cell receptor (beta chain) was found in a study of shared clonotypes between healthy human individuals (dated by TCRdb to the early 2020s). For the wider study: Two women and a few men aged 18 to 49 years were included in the cohort. Per donor, leukapheresis produced somewhere between about 0.85 and 8.9 billion PBMCs. To estimate repertoire size and how much clonotypes are shared between individuals, the study performed deep sequencing of blood TCR repertoires from roughly five healthy adults. For each donor, CD4 naive and CD4 memory were each run on three plates, CD8 naive on two plates, and CD8 memory on one plate. To increase sequencing depth and limit assay-specific biases, TCR repertoire library preparation and sequencing were carried out by different laboratories using diverse techniques.

Donors were healthy HIV-negative adults with no recently reported acute infections or vaccinations. Every donor was a Caucasian adult living in Nashville, Tennessee, USA. CD4+ T cells were enriched by magnetic negative selection; naive cells were then positively selected on CD45RA, and the negative fraction formed the memory subset. Blood was obtained by leukapheresis, after which PBMCs were separated by Ficoll-Histopaque density gradient centrifugation and cryopreserved in liquid nitrogen vapor phase. Analytical flow cytometry was used to check the purity and quantity of every magnetically sorted T cell population. Genomic DNA was isolated from every sorted fraction and measured by UV absorbance on a Nanodrop 2000c. CDR1 and CDR2 are drawn from the germline V gene (reference sequence): SEHNR, FQNEAQ. V ends up 4 bases short and J 9 bases short, with an unmatched junction base count of 6. From cysteine to phenylalanine, the CDR3 is 16 amino acids long. CDR3 DNA is the only sequence kept; it has 48 bases, read in frame from the first base.

Using the deep immunoSEQ assay, TCR CDR3 regions were amplified from genomic DNA by multiplex PCR. Extracted genomic DNA from each cell subset was spread evenly across all wells of several immunoSEQ 96-well plates, with each plate serving as a replicate. For sorted subsets, each replicate PCR was loaded with approximately 190 ng genomic DNA, equivalent to about 33,000 T cell genomes. Purified libraries were measured with a Qubit 3.0 fluorometer, size-checked on a Bioanalyzer 2100, and measured again with the KAPA Library Quantification kit. Each immunoSEQ 96-well plate was sequenced on its own single-read 150-cycle Illumina NextSeq 550 flow cell. Turning to the authors' computational methods: The immunoSEQ output contained only junctional sequences without quality scores, so filtering could not match that applied to full-length reads. To assign V/J genes and CDR3, sequences were annotated against IMGT germline references using PyIR, a Python wrapper for IgBLAST v1.9. Reads were filtered out if the reads had weak V/J assignments (E-value above 1e-6), no CDR3, stop codons, out-of-frame junctions, or ambiguous translated residues. A V3J clonotype was defined by an identical inferred V gene, J gene, and CDR3 amino acid sequence. The percentage overlap between two repertoires was calculated by dividing the number of shared unique clonotypes by the size of the smaller repertoire. Richness of each repertoire was evaluated using RTK rarefaction, the Chao1 estimator, and Recon v2.1 estimates of unobserved clonotypes. Generation probabilities were computed with OLGA for all TCRbeta clonotypes obtained by the gDNA method from several donors. Here the immuneACCESS table is served through TCRdb, limited to in-frame sequences with V and J called. Missing clones are a known gap in these copies; in checked studies unresolved V genes cover under half, and the rest lacks a known reason. That table is the source of V, J and clone size, and D and trimming were worked out from the DNA. Present in this sample are approximately 2,300,000 clones, 80% to 95% of which were seen just once. The ten largest make up around 0.4% of the sample.

The paper as a whole reports these results and caveats: Rarefaction of sorted-subset datasets indicated incomplete sequencing despite the large sequencing depth. Larger estimated clonotype richness was generally found for naive subsets than for memory subsets. Only blood was sampled, and tissue TCR repertoires likely differ from those in blood. The small number of donors limited the genetic and exposure-history diversity represented. Higher generation probabilities were observed for clonotypes shared by all four sorted-subset donors than for non-shared clonotypes. Sharing across several donors was observed for approximately 5% of naive CD4, less than 4% of naive CD8, 2% to 2.5% of memory CD4, and roughly 0.43% of memory CD8 clonotypes. Pairwise subsampling led to the expectation that sequencing depth would affect the degree of clonotype sharing among donors.

Concerning this clone itself: Its antigen is not yet known. Base qualities are not provided; no much larger clone lies one nucleotide away.

The clonotype was recovered from a man younger than 35 in good health. Some clones in this sample may be carry-over from other donors' samples. The sequence joins TRBV7-9 to TRBJ2-1; 16 bases in the middle match TRBD2. The sequenced material came from naive CD4+ T cells from PBMCs. What this sample's cell subset or site label stands for: CD45RA+ positively selected. For the CDR3, the sequence is CASSSGLAGGYSEQFF. The nucleotide sequence reads as follows: TGTGCCAGCAGCTCGGGACTAGCGGGAGGGTATTCTGAGCAGTTCTTC. Supplemented by the reference TRBV7-9 and TRBJ2-1 proteins around the CDR3, the complete variable domain is DTGVSQNPRHKITKRGQNVTFRCDPISEHNRLYWYRQTLGQGPEFLTYFQNEAQLEKSRLLSDRFSAERPKGSFSTLEIQRTEQGDSAMYLCASSSGLAGGYSEQFFGPGTRLTVL.